This entry features one T cell receptor beta chain sequence. Its specificity is unknown. Healthy and HIV-negative, the adult donors had no recent acute infections or vaccinations. This sample was included in a study of shared clonotypes between healthy human individuals. Study findings and constraints: Naive subsets generally had larger estimated richness than memory subsets. The generation probabilities recorded for non-shared clonotypes fell below those of clonotypes shared by all four donors.

Assay execution proceeded at the deep level. The assay was immunoSEQ multiplex PCR, and TCRdb's table has in-frame clones only and misses some. The profile shows roughly 2.5 million clones, about 92% of them singletons. The germline V gene has CDR1 MNHEY and CDR2 SMNVEV (reference sequence). Trimming stripped 3 bases from V and 5 bases from J, with 20 bases between. CDR3 size: 17 residues. The TCR originated in a man in his late teens or twenties in good health. The chain is built from TRBV27 and TRBJ2-4, with TRBD2 as a possible D gene (6 bases). Sequencing input: naive CD4+ T cells sorted from blood. Regarding subset: CD45RA+ positively selected. The CDR3 bases are TGTGCCAGCAGTTTCTCGGGCCATGGAGGGATCCAAAACATTCAGTACTTC. The encoded protein is CASSFSGHGGIQNIQYF.